Below, one T cell receptor (beta chain) is given with its context. This clone was counted a single time. The target of this receptor is not known. Qualities for individual bases were not recorded, and no much larger clone is one base off. Cut back by 0 bases and 5 bases, the V and J ends lie 10 bases apart. From a lookup of the germline V gene (reference sequence), CDR1 and CDR2 are GTSNPN and SVGIG. The CDR3 contains 13 residues, cysteine and phenylalanine counted. Only CDR3 DNA remains: 39 bases, in frame from the first base. The data are from a study of shared clonotypes between healthy human individuals (dated by TCRdb to the early 2020s). Some background on the complete study: A few men and two women, aged 18 to 49 years, made up the cohort. Libraries were prepared and TCR repertoires were sequenced by different laboratories using diverse techniques, in order to increase sequencing depth and limit assay-specific biases. Per donor, three plates each were used for CD4 naive and CD4 memory, two for CD8 naive, and one for CD8 memory. Blood TCR repertoires of a handful of healthy adults were deeply sequenced to estimate repertoire size and the extent of clonotype sharing between individuals. Leukapheresis yielded between about 0.85 and 10 billion PBMCs per donor.

Using the deep immunoSEQ assay, TCR CDR3 regions were amplified from genomic DNA by multiplex PCR. Genomic DNA extracted from each cell subset was distributed evenly over all wells of several immunoSEQ 96-well plates, and each plate served as one replicate. For sorted subsets, each replicate PCR was loaded with about 200 ng genomic DNA, equivalent to about 30,000 T cell genomes. Purified libraries were quantified with a Qubit 3.0 fluorometer, sized on a Bioanalyzer 2100, and re-quantified with the KAPA Library Quantification kit. Every immunoSEQ 96-well plate was sequenced on a separate single-read 150-cycle Illumina NextSeq 550 flow cell. The source study handled its data this way. The immunoSEQ output contained only junctional sequences without quality scores, so filtering could not match that applied to full-length reads. Sequences were annotated with PyIR, a Python wrapper for IgBLAST v1.9, using IMGT germline references to assign V/J genes and CDR3. Any read was removed if the V/J assignment was weak (E-value above 1e-6), the CDR3 was missing, or the read contained stop codons, out-of-frame junctions, or ambiguous translated residues. A V3J clonotype was defined by an identical inferred V gene, J gene, and CDR3 amino acid sequence. Percentage overlap between repertoires was calculated by dividing the number of shared unique clonotypes by the size of the smaller repertoire. Three approaches were used to assess repertoire richness: RTK rarefaction, the Chao1 estimator, and Recon v2.1 estimates of unobserved clonotypes. Generation probabilities were computed with OLGA for all TCRbeta clonotypes obtained by the gDNA method from a handful of donors. TCRdb carries this immuneACCESS record with in-frame sequences only. Its versions omit some clonotypes, under half of them owing to an unresolved V gene in the studies checked, with the rest unexplained. That table is the source of V, J and clone size, and D and trimming were worked out from the DNA. Counted in this sample were under 700,000 clones; around 95% of them appeared once. The ten largest account for 0.11% of the sample.

The study at large found these results: Rarefaction of sorted-subset datasets indicated incomplete sequencing despite the large sequencing depth. Across four donors, 4.5% to 6.5% of naive CD4, roughly 3.5% of naive CD8, 2% to 2.5% of memory CD4, and roughly 0.41% of memory CD8 clonotypes were shared. Sampling was restricted to blood, and TCR repertoires in tissue are likely to differ from TCR repertoires in blood. Higher generation probabilities were observed for clonotypes shared by all four sorted-subset donors than for non-shared clonotypes. Estimated clonotype richness was generally larger for naive than for memory subsets. The small number of donors limited the genetic and exposure-history diversity represented. Pairwise subsampling led to the expectation that sequencing depth would affect the degree of clonotype sharing among donors.

CD8 naive samples consisted of CD45RO-negative cells that were positively selected for CCR7, yielding a CD45RA+CCR7+ population without TemRA cells. Donors were healthy HIV-negative adults with no recently reported acute infections or vaccinations. Only Caucasian adults living in Nashville, Tennessee, USA were represented among the donors. Blood was obtained by leukapheresis, after which PBMCs were separated by Ficoll-Histopaque density gradient centrifugation and cryopreserved in liquid nitrogen vapor phase. Purity and quantity of every magnetically sorted T cell population were checked by analytical flow cytometry. From each sorted fraction, genomic DNA was isolated and quantified by UV absorbance on a Nanodrop 2000c.

Recombination connected TRBV30 to TRBJ1-1; no confident D gene assignment can be made. The source is a woman aged 30 to 39 in good health. Sequenced: naive CD8+ T cells sorted from blood. The cell subset or site label of this sample denotes: CD45RA+CCR7+. Read as DNA, the sequence is TGTGCCTGGAGTGTACTCGGGGTGACTGAAGCTTTCTTT. The resulting protein is CAWSVLGVTEAFF.